Listed here are 6 T cell receptor beta chains from one sample, sequenced in a study of T cell repertoires in cytomegalovirus infection. What these receptors recognize is not known. TCRdb passed the reads through MiXCR, listing each CDR3 protein once. There are hundreds of thousands of distinct CDR3 sequences in the sample; around 35% occur only once, and about a sixth lies in the top ten. Sequences were derived from cultured PBMCs, sampled from culture after CMV antigen stimulation. These receptors were obtained from a human donor in good health (CMV status not recorded). Some clones in this sample may be carry-over from other donors' samples.

This clonotype was counted ten times or more. The chain combines TRBV7-2 with TRBJ2-3; no clear D gene. Trimming shortened V by 5 bases and J by 4 bases, and 10 bases separated the two germline ends. The CDR3 covers 13 residues. Germline CDR1 reads SGHTA; CDR2 reads FQGNSA. CDR3 sequence reads: CASSPSPPDTQYF. CDR3 sequence (DNA): TGTGCCAGCAGCCCATCTCCGCCAGATACGCAGTATTTT.

V is TRBV4-3 and J is TRBJ2-3, with 7 positions matching TRBD2. Germline V gives CDR1 LGHNA, CDR2 YSLEER. This CDR3 is built from 15 residues. The trim removed 0 bases at V and 3 bases at J, leaving 3 bases unmatched. CDR3 residues: CASSQDWRETDTQYF. DNA for the CDR3: TGCGCCAGCAGCCAAGATTGGCGGGAGACAGATACGCAGTATTTT.

CDR3 in DNA: TGTGCCAGCAGCCGCGGCGGGAACTCCTACAATGAGCAGTTCTTC. It yields the protein CASSRGGNSYNEQFF. J is TRBJ2-1 and V is TRBV3-1, with a possible D match to TRBD2 (6 bases). Germline V gene data show CDR1 as LGHDT and CDR2 as YNNKEL (reference sequence). CDR3 size: 15 residues. V lost 4 bases and J lost 0, with 10 bases in between.

This chain links TRBV12-3 or TRBV12-4 with TRBJ2-1; D unresolved. CDR3 size: 12 residues. Trimming removed 3 bases at V and 6 bases at J, with 6 bases between. CDR3 DNA: TGTGCCAGCAGTTTTTGGAGCAATGAGCAGTTCTTC. Protein sequence: CASSFWSNEQFF.

The rearrangement uses TRBV12-3 or TRBV12-4 and TRBJ1-4; TRBD1 aligns across 7 bases. With V trimmed by 6 bases and J by 14 bases, 18 bases remained unmatched. The length of the CDR3 is 15 residues. The CDR3 here is CASSRTGAVMKGLFF. The CDR3 bases are TGTGCCAGCAGCCGTACAGGGGCCGTAATGAAAGGGCTGTTTTTT.

This clonotype has just a few counts. In DNA, the CDR3 is TGTGCCAGCAGTCCCCCCCTAGCGGGAGCCTACAATGAGCAGTTCTTC. This gives the protein CASSPPLAGAYNEQFF. The rearrangement uses TRBV12-3 or TRBV12-4 and TRBJ2-1, with 10 bases lining up with TRBD2. This CDR3 contains 16 residues. J lost 2 bases, V lost 5 bases, and 6 bases had no gene match.